The 8 T cell receptor beta chains presented below share a single source sample, sequenced in a study of blood T cell repertoires in COVID-19 (dated by TCRdb to about 2020). The protocol used for the library was the immunoSEQ multiplex PCR assay. Held by TCRdb, this immuneACCESS table contains in-frame sequences only and omits some clones. Under half of the omission traces to an unresolved V gene where checked; the cause of the rest is unknown. In all, the sample holds roughly 70,000 clones, and about 91% of those were seen once. The ten top clones hold around 6% of the sample. Sequenced sample: peripheral blood. The receptor source for this set is a woman aged 70-85 years with acute or convalescent COVID-19.

J is TRBJ1-1 and V is TRBV5-1; D unclear. The ends were cut back, 2 bases at V and 8 bases at J, with 10 bases in the middle. CDR1 SGHRS and CDR2 YFSETQ come from the germline V gene. There are 12 residues in the CDR3. CDR3 amino acids: CASSFRGPEAFF. The CDR3 DNA sequence: TGCGCCAGCAGCTTCCGAGGGCCGGAAGCTTTCTTT.

The chain couples TRBV15 to TRBJ1-1; D gene uncertain. Germline V gene lookup returns CDR1 LNHNV and CDR2 YYDKDF (reference sequence). The length of the CDR3 is 13 residues. Trimming took 8 bases from V and 0 from J, leaving 10 bases between them. CDR3 nucleotides: TGTGCCACCTTTTCGGGGATGAACACTGAAGCTTTCTTT. This translates into CATFSGMNTEAFF.

The chain carries TRBV6-5 and TRBJ1-6; no definite D call. V lost 5 bases and J lost 4, with 9 bases in between. CDR3 length: 14 amino acids. Germline V lookup: CDR1 MNHEY, CDR2 SVGAGI. The CDR3 coding sequence is TGTGCCAGCAGTATCGGGTTATATAATTCACCCCTCCACTTT. Protein sequence: CASSIGLYNSPLHF.

This chain joins TRBV3-1 (or the pseudogene TRBV3-2) and TRBJ1-4; D might be TRBD1 (6 bases). Germline assignment: CDR1 LGHDT and CDR2 YNNKEL (reference sequence). Trimming removed 4 bases at V and 5 bases at J, with 14 bases between. CDR3 length: 15 residues. Here the CDR3 DNA reads TGTGCCAGCAGCCCGTCCGGGACATGGAATGAAAAACTGTTTTTT. Translation gives CASSPSGTWNEKLFF.

This sequence joins TRBV5-4 and TRBJ1-4, with a tentative D call TRBD1 (6 bases). CDR1 and CDR2 from the germline V gene are SGHNT and YYREEE (reference sequence). Trimming took 0 bases from V and 4 from J, leaving 13 bases between them. This CDR3 spans 16 amino acids. CDR3 sequence (DNA): TGTGCCAGCAGCTTGGTAGGGGGGGCCGGTAATGAAAAACTGTTTTTT. Translated: CASSLVGGAGNEKLFF.

Concerning this clone: One junction end does not reproduce the germline sequence, and a read error may be involved. V and J are TRBV6-6 and TRBJ2-4, with 9 nucleotides matching TRBD1. The CDR3 runs to 12 residues. The germline gives CDR1 MNHNY, CDR2 SVGAGI (reference sequence). CDR3 protein: CASSYADRGPSF. CDR3 sequence (DNA): TGTGCCAGCAGTTACGCGGACAGGGGCCCTTCCTTC.

V and J are TRBV7-6 and TRBJ2-2, with D possibly matching TRBD1 (6 bases). The CDR3 totals 17 residues. Trimming removed 4 bases from V and 2 bases from J, with 17 bases in between. Germline values: CDR1 SGHVS, CDR2 FNYEAQ. CDR3 sequence: CASSSGVTVVNTGELFF. CDR3 coding DNA: TGTGCCAGCAGCTCAGGGGTCACGGTGGTCAACACCGGGGAGCTGTTTTTT.

The chain employs TRBV28 and TRBJ1-4; no definite D call. Trimming removed 4 bases from V and 8 bases from J, with 20 bases in between. The CDR3 spans 16 residues. The germline CDR1 and CDR2 sequences are MDHEN and SYDVKM. CDR3 in DNA: TGTGCCAGCAGTTCCGGAGTGCGGTTAACTAGAGAAAAACTGTTTTTT. Encoded protein: CASSSGVRLTREKLFF.